Listed below are T cell receptor beta chains from one sample, sequenced in a study of blood T cell repertoires in COVID-19. Assay used: immunoSEQ multiplex PCR; TCRdb lists only in-frame clones, some missing. The table has some 220,000 clones, about four fifths seen once. Sequenced: PBMCs or T cells enriched from blood (not recorded which). Receptor source: a woman in her thirties or forties with acute COVID-19. The CDR3 runs from the conserved cysteine through the conserved F or W. For some rows the clone size is stated as once, few or many, or as a class when expanded; others skip it.

v_call	j_call	clone_size	cdr3_length	cdr3_aa
TRBV29-1	TRBJ1-2	.	12	CSVGSGQGSYTF
TRBV2	TRBJ2-7	.	14	CASRDRGLWDEQYF
TRBV6-5	TRBJ2-1	.	13	CASTGQADNEQFF
TRBV28	TRBJ1-2	.	14	CASTPHGRGNGYTF
TRBV4-3	TRBJ1-3	.	17	CASSQDEAALARNTIYF
TRBV19	TRBJ2-5	.	14	CASSINYYQETQYF
TRBV7-8	TRBJ1-4	few	12	CASGLGAEKLFF
TRBV5-1	TRBJ2-3	.	15	CASSSIAGAGDTQYF
TRBV27	TRBJ2-7	.	15	CASSRSGLDTYEQYF
TRBV6-5	TRBJ2-1	.	15	CASKRTEGLYNEQFF
TRBV5-1	TRBJ1-2	.	13	CASSLTQGTGYTF
TRBV5-1	TRBJ2-2	.	15	CASKRTSGNTGELFF
TRBV27	TRBJ2-7	few	15	CASSLSGQGAGEQYF
TRBV12-3/TRBV12-4	TRBJ1-1	many	13	CASSQGGGTEAFF
TRBV3-1/TRBV3-2	TRBJ1-2	.	14	CASSTGTDGYGYTF
TRBV30	TRBJ1-2	.	17	CAWSVSIWDRGVPGYTF
TRBV29-1	TRBJ1-2	.	12	CSVEDGTDGYTF
TRBV11-2	TRBJ2-2	.	15	CASRSRQGGTGELFF
TRBV3-1/TRBV3-2	TRBJ1-4	.	16	CASSQKGAGANEKLFF
TRBV7-9	TRBJ2-7	.	14	CASSSRDKSYEQYF
TRBV5-6	TRBJ2-3	.	13	CASGARRTDTQYF
TRBV28	TRBJ1-5	.	17	CASSLAGTGGGNQPQHF
TRBV27	TRBJ2-7	.	13	CASSLGPYYEQYF
TRBV14	TRBJ2-7	.	15	CASSKGTGGRYEQYF
TRBV27	TRBJ1-4	.	15	CASSLSGAANEKLFF
TRBV18	TRBJ1-1	few	14	CASSPLTRNTEAFF
TRBV4-1	TRBJ1-4	.	15	CASSQDEGINEKLFF
TRBV3-1/TRBV3-2	TRBJ1-1	.	15	CASSQGGAIKSEAFF
TRBV19	TRBJ1-6	once	14	CASSTTGMRSPLHF
TRBV5-5	TRBJ1-6	.	11	CASSLRGSLHF
TRBV29-1	TRBJ2-1	.	13	CSVGTGGYNEQFF
TRBV7-2	TRBJ1-1	few	14	CASSLGGTRTEAFF
TRBV11-2	TRBJ1-5	once	16	CASSIDREYSNQPQHF
TRBV9	TRBJ2-1	.	16	CASSVTIGGPYNEQFF
TRBV18	TRBJ2-1	.	17	CASSLNGVASGGNEQFF
TRBV12-3/TRBV12-4	TRBJ1-1	once	13	CASSPDSYTEAFF
TRBV7-8	TRBJ1-3	.	18	CASSPRDRATLSGNTIYF
TRBV12-3/TRBV12-4	TRBJ1-1	.	13	CASIRTPGVGAFF
TRBV28	TRBJ1-4	.	11	CASSLREKLFF
TRBV12-3/TRBV12-4	TRBJ1-5	.	13	CASSRGSNQPQHF
TRBV9	TRBJ2-5	.	14	CASSVEMGGETQYF
TRBV27	TRBJ2-7	.	14	CASSSGTGIHEQYF
TRBV6-6	TRBJ2-3	.	14	CASSKDKSTDTQYF